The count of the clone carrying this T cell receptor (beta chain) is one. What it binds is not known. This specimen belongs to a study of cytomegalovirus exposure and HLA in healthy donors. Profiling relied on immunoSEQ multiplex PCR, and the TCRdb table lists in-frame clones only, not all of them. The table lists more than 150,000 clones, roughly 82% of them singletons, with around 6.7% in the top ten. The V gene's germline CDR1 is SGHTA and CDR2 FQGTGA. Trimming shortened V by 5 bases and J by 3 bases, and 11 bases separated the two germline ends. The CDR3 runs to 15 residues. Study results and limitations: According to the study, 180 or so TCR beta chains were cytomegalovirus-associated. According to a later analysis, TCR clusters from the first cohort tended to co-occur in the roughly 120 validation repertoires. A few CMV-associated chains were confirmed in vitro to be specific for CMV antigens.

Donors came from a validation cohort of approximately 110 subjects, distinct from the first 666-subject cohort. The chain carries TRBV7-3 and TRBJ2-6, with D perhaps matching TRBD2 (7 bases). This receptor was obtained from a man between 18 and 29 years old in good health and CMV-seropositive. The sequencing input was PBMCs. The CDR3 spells CASSLGGLGANVLTF. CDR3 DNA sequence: TGTGCCAGCAGCCTCGGGGGGCTTGGGGCCAACGTCCTGACTTTC.